This TCR beta chain was observed in a study of shared clonotypes between healthy human individuals. Overall study results and limits: Naive subsets generally exceeded memory subsets in estimated richness.

TCRdb's table, derived via immunoSEQ multiplex PCR, lists solely in-frame clones and lacks some. The repertoire holds 2.3 million or so clones, approximately 95% seen once, with about 0.41% in the top ten. About this clone: Its cognate antigen is unknown.

Germline V gene data show CDR1 as SGHTA and CDR2 as FQGNSA. This CDR3 has 15 residues. V gave up 6 bases and J gave up 4 bases, with 19 bases separating them. The sequence came from a man aged 18 to 35 in good health. Some clones in this sample may be carry-over from other donors' samples. This chain joins TRBV7-2 and TRBJ2-7; D may match TRBD1 or TRBD2 (6 bases each). Sequencing was carried out using naive CD4+ T cells from PBMCs. Described subset: CD45RA+ positively selected. The CDR3 is CASRKKGGTDYEQYF. In nucleotides, the CDR3 is TGTGCCAGCAGGAAAAAGGGGGGCACGGATTACGAGCAGTACTTC.